This T cell receptor beta chain was sequenced during a study of CD8 T cells in ankylosing spondylitis. One entry per CDR3 protein results from TCRdb running MiXCR on the 5' RACE reads. The top ten hold around 3.5% of the sample, which has approximately 520,000 distinct CDR3 sequences, about 5.7% seen once. This clonotype has at least ten counts. What it binds is not known. The CDR3 has 15 residues. V was cut by 5 bases and J by 6 bases, with 17 bases left in between. CDR1 is SGHTA and CDR2 is FQGNSA in the germline V gene. Points from the study as a whole: The study identified a TCR beta motif of roughly eight highly homologous variants that appeared characteristic of ankylosing spondylitis blood.

This TCR derives from a male donor with ankylosing spondylitis. The sample consisted of blood, either unsorted or a sorted T cell fraction (not recorded which). The chain employs TRBV7-2 and TRBJ2-1; D perhaps matches TRBD1 (5 bases). This CDR3 reads CASSPVMDILNEQFF. The CDR3 DNA sequence: TGTGCCAGCAGCCCCGTCATGGACATCCTCAATGAGCAGTTCTTC.